One and the same sample provided the 12 T cell receptor beta chains below, sequenced in a study of blood T cells in healthy people across ages. For the second PCR, which ran for roughly 6 to 12 cycles, a sample-barcoded 5' primer and a J-beta primer mix were used. MiXCR was run by TCRdb on the 5' RACE reads, yielding one entry per CDR3 protein. The data hold under 700,000 distinct CDR3 sequences, with under 30% observed a single time. These data also featured in a second study, about T cells of mothers and their children.

The material sequenced was blood. All receptors come from a boy between 10 and 17 years old in good health.

J is TRBJ2-6 and V is TRBV27; D could derive from TRBD1 or TRBD2 (6 bases each). V lost 5 bases to trimming and J lost 0 bases, with 14 bases between them. This CDR3 contains 17 residues. In germline, CDR1 is MNHEY, CDR2 SMNVEV (reference sequence). The CDR3 here is CASSPRDTISGANVLTF. As DNA, the CDR3 is TGTGCCAGCAGTCCGCGGGACACCATCTCTGGGGCCAACGTCCTGACTTTC.

V usage is TRBV24-1 and J usage is TRBJ1-2; D unclear. V lost 1 base and J 5 bases, leaving 10 bases between the germline ends. The CDR3 covers 14 residues. Germline CDR1 reads KGHDR; CDR2 reads SFDVKD. The DNA of the CDR3 is TGTGCCACCAGTGATTTCAGGACCTTATATGGCTACACCTTC. Protein product: CATSDFRTLYGYTF.

The chain is built from TRBV20-1 and TRBJ1-5; no definite D call. The CDR3 length is 12 residues. V was clipped by 1 base and J by 4 bases, with 5 bases between them. CDR1 is DFQATT, CDR2 SNEGSKA, per germline (reference sequence). The CDR3 sequence: CSARGGNQPQHF. CDR3 coding DNA: TGCAGTGCTAGAGGCGGAAATCAGCCCCAGCATTTT.

The chain employs TRBV3-1 and TRBJ2-7, with 9 bases lining up with TRBD1. Germline V gene lookup returns CDR1 LGHDT and CDR2 YNNKEL (reference sequence). The V segment lost 4 bases and the J segment 3 bases; nucleotides outside the gene matches: 4. This CDR3 has 14 amino acids. CDR3 bases: TGTGCCAGCAGCCGACCGGGACAGGGCTACGAGCAGTACTTC. It specifies CASSRPGQGYEQYF.

The chain uses TRBV3-1 and TRBJ2-7; D ambiguous. This CDR3 has 14 amino acids. Germline-derived CDR1 and CDR2 are LGHDT and YNNKEL (reference sequence). Trimming removed 1 base at V and 3 bases at J, with 10 bases between. The CDR3 protein is CASSQAPEIYEQYF. The CDR3 coding sequence is TGTGCCAGCAGCCAAGCCCCGGAGATCTACGAGCAGTACTTC.

This clonotype turned up a few times. The chain recombines TRBV2 with TRBJ1-4; TRBD1 matches at 12 bases. Per germline, CDR1 SNHLY and CDR2 FYNNEI. This CDR3 spans 20 amino acids. V shed 5 bases and J 1 base; nucleotides not matched to a gene: 14. The CDR3 region is CASSSRPGTGGAETNEKLFF. In DNA form, the CDR3 reads TGTGCCAGCAGTTCTCGTCCAGGGACAGGGGGCGCAGAAACTAATGAAAAACTGTTTTTT.

The CDR3 nucleotides are TGTGCCAGCAGCTTGGGGCTAGCGGGAAGAATCGGACGTGCCAATGAGCAGTTCTTC. It is translated as CASSLGLAGRIGRANEQFF. The V gene is TRBV7-2, the J gene TRBJ2-5, with 9 bases fitting TRBD2. The DNA end lines up better with TRBJ2-1; the J call may be wrong. CDR1 and CDR2 (germline): SGHTA, FQGNSA. The CDR3 has 19 amino acids.

A word on this clonotype: A read error may explain this, as a much larger clone is one base away. The J gene is TRBJ2-1, the V gene TRBV7-2, with 15 nucleotides matching TRBD2. The CDR3 length is 15 residues. Germline V gene data show CDR1 as SGHTA and CDR2 as FQGNSA. Trimming removed 5 bases from V and 8 bases from J; junction bases left unmatched: 4. The CDR3 DNA is TGTGCCAGCAGCCAGGGACTAGCGGGAGGCGATGAGCAGTTCTTC. Its protein product is CASSQGLAGGDEQFF.

V usage is TRBV6-5 and J usage is TRBJ1-2, with D possibly matching TRBD1 (6 bases). V was cut by 2 bases and J by 8 bases, with 15 bases left in between. Looked up from germline, CDR1 is MNHEY and CDR2 is SVGAGI. The length of the CDR3 is 14 residues. CDR3 in amino acids: CASSYTQRGVGYTF. CDR3 nucleotide sequence: TGTGCCAGCAGTTACACCCAGAGGGGGGTAGGCTACACCTTC.

This chain joins TRBV20-1 and TRBJ2-5; D unclear. The DNA end favors TRBJ2-7, so the J call may be wrong. This CDR3 region has 13 residues. In germline, CDR1 is DFQATT, CDR2 SNEGSKA (reference sequence). DNA for the CDR3: TGCAGTGCTAGGTCTATCATTTCCTACGAGCAGTACTTC. This gives the protein CSARSIISYEQYF.

This chain joins TRBV6-6 and TRBJ2-3; weak D call: TRBD2 (7 bases). This CDR3 is 14 amino acids long. Germline CDR1 MNHNY, CDR2 SVGAGI (reference sequence). Between the trimmed V and J ends, which lost 3 bases and 3 bases, there was a span of 10 bases. CDR3 in amino acids: CASSYAGATDTQYF. DNA of the CDR3: TGTGCCAGCAGTTATGCGGGGGCTACAGATACGCAGTATTTT.

This chain joins TRBV4-1 and TRBJ1-2; 7 bases fit TRBD1. V lost 2 bases to trimming and J lost 13 bases; unmatched junction nucleotides: 13. Germline loops: CDR1 MGHRA, CDR2 YSYEKL. The CDR3 runs to 14 residues. CDR3 DNA sequence: TGCGCCAGCAGCCAACCGGGACAGCGGACCTCTGGCACCTTC. It specifies CASSQPGQRTSGTF.